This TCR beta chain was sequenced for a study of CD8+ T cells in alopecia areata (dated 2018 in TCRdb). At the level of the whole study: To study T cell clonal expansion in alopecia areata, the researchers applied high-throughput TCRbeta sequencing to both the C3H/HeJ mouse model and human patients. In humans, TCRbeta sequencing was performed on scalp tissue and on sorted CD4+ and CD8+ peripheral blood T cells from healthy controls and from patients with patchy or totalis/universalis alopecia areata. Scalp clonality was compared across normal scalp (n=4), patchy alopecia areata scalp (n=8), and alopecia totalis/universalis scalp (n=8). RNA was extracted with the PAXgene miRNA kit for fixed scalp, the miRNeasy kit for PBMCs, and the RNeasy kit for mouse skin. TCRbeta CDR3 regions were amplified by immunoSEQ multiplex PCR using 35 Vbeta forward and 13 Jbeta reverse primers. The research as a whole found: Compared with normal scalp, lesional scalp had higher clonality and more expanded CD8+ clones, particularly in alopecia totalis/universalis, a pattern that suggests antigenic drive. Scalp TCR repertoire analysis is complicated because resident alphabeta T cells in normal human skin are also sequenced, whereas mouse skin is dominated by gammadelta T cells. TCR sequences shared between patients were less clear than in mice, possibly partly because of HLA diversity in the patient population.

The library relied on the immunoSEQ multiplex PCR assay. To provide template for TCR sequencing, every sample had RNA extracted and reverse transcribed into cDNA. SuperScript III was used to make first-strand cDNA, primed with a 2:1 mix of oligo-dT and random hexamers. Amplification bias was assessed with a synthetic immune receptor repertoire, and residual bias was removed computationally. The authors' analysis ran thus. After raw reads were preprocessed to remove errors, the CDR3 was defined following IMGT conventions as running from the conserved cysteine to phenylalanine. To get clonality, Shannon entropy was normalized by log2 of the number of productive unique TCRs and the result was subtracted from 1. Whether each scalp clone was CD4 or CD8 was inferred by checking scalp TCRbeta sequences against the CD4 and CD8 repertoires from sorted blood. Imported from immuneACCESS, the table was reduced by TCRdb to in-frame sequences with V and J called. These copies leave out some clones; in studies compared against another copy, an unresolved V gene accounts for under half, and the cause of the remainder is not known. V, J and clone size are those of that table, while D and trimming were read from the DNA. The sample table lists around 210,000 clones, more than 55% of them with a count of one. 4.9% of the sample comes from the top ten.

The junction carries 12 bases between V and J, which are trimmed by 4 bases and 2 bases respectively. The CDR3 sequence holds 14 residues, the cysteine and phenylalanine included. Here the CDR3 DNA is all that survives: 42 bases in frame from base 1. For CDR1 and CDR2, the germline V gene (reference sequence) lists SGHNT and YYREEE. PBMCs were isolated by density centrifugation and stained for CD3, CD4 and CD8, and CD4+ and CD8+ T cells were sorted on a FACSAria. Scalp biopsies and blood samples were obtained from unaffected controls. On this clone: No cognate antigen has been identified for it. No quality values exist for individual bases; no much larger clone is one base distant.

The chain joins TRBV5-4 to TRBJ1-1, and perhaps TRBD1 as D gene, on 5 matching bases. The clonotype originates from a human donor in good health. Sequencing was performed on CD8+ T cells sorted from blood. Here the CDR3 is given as CASSPDTDNTEAFF. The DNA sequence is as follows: TGTGCCAGCAGCCCGGACACGGACAACACTGAAGCTTTCTTT.